Listed below are T cell receptor beta chains from one sample, sequenced in a study of T-cell reconstitution after alpha-beta-depleted transplantation in children. TCRdb reprocessed the PCR reads with MiXCR, giving one entry per CDR3 protein. This sample has about 980,000 distinct CDR3 sequences, with about 29% found just once. The source was PBMCs, mostly from graft donor cells, collected 360 days after TCRalphabeta/CD19-depleted stem cell transplant. These receptor sequences come from a boy under three years old who had a stem cell transplant for SCID, so the T cells may come from the graft donor. The CDR3 runs from the conserved cysteine through the conserved F or W. Each record gives: J gene, D gene, clone size, V gene, CDR3 DNA, CDR3 protein. A D gene is named only where the DNA matches it firmly. Clone size, where shown, is once, few, many, or a class for clones that have expanded.

>TRBJ1-6|NA|few|TRBV7-6
TGTGCCAGCAGCTCCATAGGGGGGTTGGGTTCACCCCTCCACTTT
CASSSIGGLGSPLHF
>TRBJ1-2|NA|few|TRBV5-1
TGCGCCAGCAGCCCGTCCGACAGCGGAGGCTACACCTTC
CASSPSDSGGYTF
>TRBJ2-1|TRBD2|few|TRBV20-1
TGCAGTGCTAGCCCCGGGAAACTAGCGGGGGAATATGAGCAGTTCTTC
CSASPGKLAGEYEQFF
>TRBJ2-1|TRBD1|few|TRBV12-3/TRBV12-4
TGTGCCAGCAGTCCGACAGGGGCCTACAATGAGCAGTTCTTC
CASSPTGAYNEQFF
>TRBJ2-1|NA|few|TRBV5-1
TGCGCCAGCACCCTGCCACCCGGAGGATCCTACAATGAGCAGTTCTTC
CASTLPPGGSYNEQFF
>TRBJ1-1|NA|few|TRBV4-1
TGCGCCAGCAGCCTGGGGGTAGAGGTGAACACTGAAGCTTTCTTT
CASSLGVEVNTEAFF
>TRBJ2-7|TRBD2|NA|TRBV12-3/TRBV12-4
TGTGCCAGCAGTTCGAGACAAATAGCGGGGGACTACGAGCAGTACTTC
CASSSRQIAGDYEQYF
>TRBJ2-3|TRBD2|many|TRBV20-1
TGCAGTGCTAGAGATTTTCAGCCTAGCGGGGGTTCCGCAGATACGCAGTATTTT
CSARDFQPSGGSADTQYF
>TRBJ1-1|NA|few|TRBV15
TGTGCCACCAGCAGAGCGGGGGTTAGTGACACTGAAGCTTTCTTT
CATSRAGVSDTEAFF
>TRBJ1-4|NA|NA|TRBV20-1
TGCAGTGCTAGAGAGGGCAGGGCTAATGAAAAACTGTTTTTT
CSAREGRANEKLFF
>TRBJ2-7|NA|NA|TRBV29-1
TGCAGCGTTGATCAGGGGCCCTACGAGCAGTACTTC
CSVDQGPYEQYF